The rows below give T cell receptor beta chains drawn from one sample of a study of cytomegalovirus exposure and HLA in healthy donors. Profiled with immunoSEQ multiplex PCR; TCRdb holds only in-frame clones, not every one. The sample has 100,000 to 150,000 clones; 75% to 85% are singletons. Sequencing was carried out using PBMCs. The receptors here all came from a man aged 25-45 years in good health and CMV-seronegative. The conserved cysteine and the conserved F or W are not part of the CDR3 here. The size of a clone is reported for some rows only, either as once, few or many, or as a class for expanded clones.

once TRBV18 ASSPLLAGVYEQY
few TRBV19 ASSMTQSGANVLT
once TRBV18 ASSPMDRSALYEQY
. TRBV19 ASSSPGLVNEQY
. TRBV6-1 ASSEWGDGTEAF
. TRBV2 ASNPGQGAFQPQH
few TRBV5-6 ASRQTSHEQF
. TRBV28 ASSQTGGIEKLF
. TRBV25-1 ASSEAVYNEQF
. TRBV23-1 ASFPGDLVDTQY
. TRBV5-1 ASSPRDRGNTEAF
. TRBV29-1 SVELDRGTYGYT
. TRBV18 ASSASVPSGAYNEQF
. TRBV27 ASRELASGFYEQY
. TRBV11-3 ASSPTSGSSYEQY
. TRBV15 ATSRTGLTAYEQY
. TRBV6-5 ASSSGRSTTEAF
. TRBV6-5 ASSQGTVSYEQY
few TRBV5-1 ASSLDSAGNTIY
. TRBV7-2 ASSGNEAAATNEKLF
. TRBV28 ASSLPAAPSYNEQF
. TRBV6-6 ASSYPGADTQY